What follows are 27 T cell receptor beta chains derived from one specimen sequenced in a study of T cell responses to AZD1222 COVID-19 vaccine. The table came from immunoSEQ multiplex PCR; TCRdb's copy has only in-frame clones and leaves some out. Altogether 150,000 or so clones are present, 85% to 95% being singletons, with the ten largest covering 1.5%. Source: peripheral blood, taken 28 days after the second AZD1222 dose. These receptors all come from an adult who received the AZD1222 COVID-19 vaccine.

The gene calls are TRBV7-8 and TRBJ2-2; TRBD2 might be the D (6 bases). The V gene lost 8 bases and the J gene lost 4 bases, with 14 bases spanning the gap. The CDR3 is 14 amino acids. Looked up from germline, CDR1 is SGHVS and CDR2 is FQNEAQ. The CDR3 sequence is CASGISGSTGELFF. In nucleotides, the CDR3 is TGTGCCAGCGGGATTTCCGGGAGCACCGGGGAGCTGTTTTTT.

The V call is TRBV18, the J call TRBJ2-5; a possible D gene is TRBD2 (6 bases). Germline V gene sequence: CDR1 KGHSH, CDR2 LQKENI. V was trimmed by 6 bases and J by 1 base, leaving 18 bases between them. This CDR3 region has 16 residues. The CDR3 DNA reads TGTGCCAGCTCTTCCGCGTCCATCGGGGGCCAAGAGACCCAGTACTTC. Residues: CASSSASIGGQETQYF.

The genes are TRBV7-6 and TRBJ2-5, with TRBD1 matching over 7 bases. Looked up from germline, CDR1 is SGHVS and CDR2 is FNYEAQ. V dropped 7 bases and J dropped 5; count of bases not matched to a gene: 10. The CDR3 totals 14 residues. CDR3 residues: CASTNNRGPETQYF. CDR3 coding DNA: TGTGCCAGCACCAACAACAGGGGTCCGGAGACCCAGTACTTC.

This chain links TRBV30 with TRBJ1-2; D is uncertain. There are 12 residues in the CDR3. The V end lost 4 bases, the J end lost 1 base, and 7 bases lay between the germline ends. In germline, CDR1 is GTSNPN, CDR2 SVGIG (reference sequence). The CDR3 nucleotides are TGTGCCTGGACCTGGGGTAACTATGGCTACACCTTC. This sequence encodes CAWTWGNYGYTF.

The chain combines TRBV27 with TRBJ1-6; TRBD1 aligns across 10 bases. V lost 4 bases, J lost 6 bases, and 3 bases stayed unmatched. CDR1 and CDR2 (germline): MNHEY, SMNVEV (reference sequence). The CDR3 is 15 amino acids. The CDR3, as DNA: TGTGCCAGCAGTTGGGGACAGGGGATTAATTCACCCCTCCACTTT. It translates to CASSWGQGINSPLHF.

This clone was observed a handful of times. V and J are TRBV5-8 and TRBJ2-5; 10 bases match TRBD1. Germline values: CDR1 SGHTS, CDR2 YDEGEE. J was trimmed by 1 base and V by 3 bases; bases with no gene match: 0. CDR3 size: 14 residues. As DNA, the CDR3 is TGTGCCAGCAGCTGGACAGGGGGCCAAGAGACCCAGTACTTC. Amino acid sequence: CASSWTGGQETQYF.

The V gene is TRBV27, the J gene TRBJ1-3, with TRBD1 matching 9 bases. CDR1 is MNHEY and CDR2 is SMNVEV in the germline V gene (reference sequence). V dropped 0 bases and J dropped 3; count of bases not matched to a gene: 6. The CDR3 is 17 residues long. CDR3 bases: TGTGCCAGCAGTTTATCGGCCGGGACAGGGTTTGGAAACACCATATATTTT. This translates into CASSLSAGTGFGNTIYF.

The genes are TRBV10-2 and TRBJ1-6; D is possibly TRBD1 (6 bases). This CDR3 contains 14 residues. The V gene's germline CDR1 is WSHSY and CDR2 SAAADI. The V and J ends lost 4 bases and 10 bases respectively, with 14 bases between them. DNA for the CDR3: TGCGCCAGCAGTGGGACAGTAATCGGGTCACCCCTCCACTTT. It specifies CASSGTVIGSPLHF.

Only one count was recorded for this clone. The chain employs TRBV20-1 and TRBJ1-1; D call uncertain. Germline CDR1 is DFQATT and CDR2 is SNEGSKA (reference sequence). CDR3 length equals 8 residues. Trimming left V 8 bases short and J 12 bases short, with 10 bases between. The CDR3 DNA is TGCAGTTTTCCCCCCACTTTCTTT. It specifies CSFPPTFF.

The rearrangement joins TRBV9 to TRBJ2-7; 8 positions match TRBD1. In germline, CDR1 is SGDLS, CDR2 YYNGEE. There are 14 residues in the CDR3. V shed 4 bases, J shed 4 bases, and the junction held 7 bases outside the gene matches. The CDR3 reads CASSPTGGGYEQYF. The CDR3 DNA follows: TGTGCCAGCAGCCCAACAGGGGGTGGGTACGAGCAGTACTTC.

The V gene is TRBV11-2, the J gene TRBJ2-3, with TRBD2 matching over 13 bases. This CDR3 has 16 amino acids. V lost 5 bases and J lost 4; bases outside the gene matches: 6. The germline CDR1 and CDR2 sequences are SGHAT and FQNNGV. CDR3 DNA: TGTGCCAGCAGCGAAAGGACTAGCGGGGGTGCAGATACGCAGTATTTT. Translated, it gives CASSERTSGGADTQYF.

This clone occurred once. The CDR3, as DNA: TGTGCCAGCAGAGGGGTGGGGGGACATGGCTACACCTTC. Protein: CASRGVGGHGYTF. J is TRBJ1-2 and V is TRBV5-4; tentative D call: TRBD1 (5 bases). The V and J ends lost 5 bases and 6 bases respectively, with 14 bases between them. The CDR3 is 13 amino acids. Germline CDR1 reads SGHNT; CDR2 reads YYREEE (reference sequence).

CDR3 in amino acids: CAISGVADTQYF. DNA of the CDR3: TGTGCCATCAGTGGGGTGGCAGATACGCAGTATTTT. The chain joins TRBV10-3 to TRBJ2-3; unclear D gene. Trimming took off 4 bases at V and 4 bases at J, with 6 bases between the two ends. CDR1 is ENHRY, CDR2 SYGVKD, per germline. This CDR3 is 12 amino acids long.

CDR3 amino acids: CASSPSLTNTGELFF. CDR3 DNA: TGTGCCAGCTCACCCAGCTTGACTAACACCGGGGAGCTGTTTTTT. The chain joins TRBV18 to TRBJ2-2; D ambiguous. CDR3 length equals 15 residues. Trimming shortened V by 3 bases and J by 2 bases, and 10 bases separated the two germline ends. The germline CDR1 and CDR2 sequences are KGHSH and LQKENI.

The V call is TRBV30, the J call TRBJ2-7, with 8 bases aligning to TRBD2. Germline CDR1 is GTSNPN and CDR2 is SVGIG (reference sequence). Trimming removed 1 base from V and 4 bases from J; junction bases left unmatched: 6. CDR3 size: 14 residues. CDR3 loop: CAWSDGGAVYEQYF. The CDR3 bases are TGTGCCTGGAGTGACGGGGGGGCCGTATACGAGCAGTACTTC.

The rearrangement links TRBV30 to TRBJ1-3; D possibly corresponds to TRBD1 (5 bases). Trimming stripped 7 bases from V and 0 bases from J, with 19 bases between. The germline V gene encodes CDR1 GTSNPN and CDR2 SVGIG (reference sequence). The CDR3 is 16 amino acids. In nucleotides, the CDR3 is TGTGCCTCCCTATTCCGAGACAGCATCTCTGGAAACACCATATATTTT. Translating it yields CASLFRDSISGNTIYF.

This clone showed up just once. V is TRBV5-1 and J is TRBJ1-1, with TRBD1 matching 11 bases. The CDR3 has 14 residues. The V segment lost 4 bases and the J segment 8 bases; nucleotides outside the gene matches: 7. Per the germline V gene, CDR1 is SGHRS and CDR2 is YFSETQ. CDR3 bases: TGCGCCAGCAGCACCGGGACAGGGGGGACGGAAGCTTTCTTT. This translates into CASSTGTGGTEAFF. The full variable domain, rest sourced from reference TRBV5-1 and TRBJ1-1, is KAGVTQTPRYLIKTRGQQVTLSCSPISGHRSVSWYQQTPGQGLQFLFEYFSETQRNKGNFPGRFSGRQFSNSRSEMNVSTLELGDSALYLCASSTGTGGTEAFFGQGTRLTVV.

Points on this clone: At one boundary the junction diverges from the germline segment, which might be a read error. The V call is TRBV28, the J call TRBJ2-1; weak D call: TRBD1 (6 bases). Germline V gene data show CDR1 as MDHEN and CDR2 as SYDVKM. The CDR3 sequence is 12 residues long. CDR3 bases: TGTGCCAGCAGGGGGCTAAACAGGGTCTCGATCTTC. Its translation: CASRGLNRVSIF.

CDR3 region: CASSWGSGGPPETQYF. The DNA of the CDR3 is TGTGCCAGTTCTTGGGGGAGCGGGGGGCCACCAGAGACCCAGTACTTC. The V gene is TRBV2, the J gene TRBJ2-5; 9 bases are shared with TRBD2. CDR1 is SNHLY, CDR2 FYNNEI, per germline. The CDR3 spans 16 residues. Unmatched junction bases numbered 15, after V lost 9 bases and J lost 4 bases.

The V and J genes are TRBV2 and TRBJ2-5; 11 bases are a match to TRBD2. Germline lookup yields CDR1 SNHLY and CDR2 FYNNEI. CDR3 length: 14 residues. The ends lost 8 bases at V and 4 bases at J; junction bases unmatched: 6. CDR3 residues: CASGELAGVETQYF. The CDR3 DNA reads TGTGCCAGCGGGGAACTAGCGGGAGTAGAGACCCAGTACTTC.

V is TRBV7-9 and J is TRBJ2-1; D may match TRBD1 or TRBD2 (5 bases each). V was trimmed by 5 bases and J by 0 bases, leaving 14 bases between them. The CDR3 runs 16 residues. CDR1 SEHNR and CDR2 FQNEAQ come from the germline V gene (reference sequence). As DNA, the CDR3 is TGTGCCAGCAGCCTCGGGACGCAAAGCTCCTACAATGAGCAGTTCTTC. This translates into CASSLGTQSSYNEQFF.

The chain employs TRBV28 and TRBJ2-3, with TRBD2 identical over 7 bases. Trimming took 5 bases from V and 3 from J; bases not matched to a gene: 14. This CDR3 is built from 17 residues. The germline V gene encodes CDR1 MDHEN and CDR2 SYDVKM. The CDR3: CASSERRTRRLTDTQYF. Here the CDR3 DNA reads TGTGCCAGCAGTGAAAGGAGGACTAGAAGGCTTACAGATACGCAGTATTTT.

The V call is TRBV29-1, the J call TRBJ2-5; D may be TRBD2 (6 bases). V lost 7 bases, J lost 6 bases, and 15 bases lay in between. This CDR3 contains 12 residues. CDR1 and CDR2 from the germline V gene are SQVTM and ANQGSEA. CDR3 in DNA: TGCAGCGGTGGAGGGGAGCTAAAGACCCAGTACTTC. Translation: CSGGGELKTQYF.

The rearrangement joins TRBV24-1 to TRBJ1-1; D is ambiguous. Germline V CDR1 and CDR2: KGHDR, SFDVKD. The length of the CDR3 is 12 residues. With 3 bases removed from V and 2 bases from J, the gap between germline ends came to 3 bases. CDR3 in DNA: TGTGCCACCAGTGATCCAAACACTGAAGCTTTCTTT. It encodes CATSDPNTEAFF.

The gene calls are TRBV9 and TRBJ2-5; 9 bases are a match to TRBD2. J gave up 5 bases and V 3 bases, and 8 bases lay outside the gene matches. The length of the CDR3 is 15 residues. CDR1 is SGDLS, CDR2 YYNGEE, per germline. DNA for the CDR3: TGTGCCAGCAGCGGTAGCGGGAGAGGGTGGGAGACCCAGTACTTC. This sequence encodes CASSGSGRGWETQYF.

The gene calls are TRBV5-1 and TRBJ2-3, with 7 nucleotides matching TRBD1. V shed 0 bases, J shed 4 bases, and the junction held 5 bases outside the gene matches. The CDR3 has 15 amino acids. The germline V gene has CDR1 SGHRS and CDR2 YFSETQ. The CDR3 region has the DNA TGCGCCAGCAGCTTGGCTCAGGGGGATGCAGATACGCAGTATTTT. Translation gives CASSLAQGDADTQYF. Based on the CDR3 plus reference TRBV5-1 and TRBJ2-3, the full variable domain is KAGVTQTPRYLIKTRGQQVTLSCSPISGHRSVSWYQQTPGQGLQFLFEYFSETQRNKGNFPGRFSGRQFSNSRSEMNVSTLELGDSALYLCASSLAQGDADTQYFGPGTRLTVL.

The rearrangement uses TRBV15 and TRBJ2-7, with D possibly called TRBD1 or TRBD2 (5 bases each). The CDR3 is 14 amino acids. Deletions cut 3 bases from V and 1 base from J, with 10 bases between. CDR1 LNHNV and CDR2 YYDKDF come from the germline V gene (reference sequence). The CDR3 loop reads CATSSEGRSYEQYF. CDR3 in DNA: TGTGCCACCAGCAGTGAGGGGCGTTCCTACGAGCAGTACTTC.